The rows below give T cell receptor beta chains drawn from one sample of a study of blood T cell repertoires in COVID-19. Profiling relied on immunoSEQ multiplex PCR, and the TCRdb table lists in-frame clones only, not all of them. The profile covers more than 150,000 clones, with less than 80% appearing a single time and approximately 15% taken by the ten largest. The sequenced material came from peripheral blood. The receptors were sampled from a man aged 45-60 years who had recovered from COVID-19. CDR3s include the opening cysteine and the closing phenylalanine or tryptophan. A D gene is named only where the DNA matches it firmly. Part of the rows lack a size; the others show once, few, many or a class for expanded clones.

len,v_gene,abundance,d_gene,j_gene,CDR3aa,CDR3nt
15,TRBV11-3,.,.,TRBJ2-3,CASSPEAGTTDTQYF,TGTGCCAGCAGTCCAGAAGCGGGCACCACAGATACGCAGTATTTT
12,TRBV6-5,.,.,TRBJ1-1,CASKDQGTEAFF,TGTGCCAGCAAAGACCAGGGCACTGAAGCTTTCTTT
18,TRBV4-2,.,TRBD2,TRBJ2-4,CASSQLGTSGRALNIQYF,TGTGCCAGCAGCCAATTGGGGACTAGCGGGCGGGCCTTAAACATTCAGTACTTC
12,TRBV19,.,.,TRBJ2-2,CASSAGTGELFF,TGTGCCAGTAGTGCAGGGACCGGGGAGCTGTTTTTT
14,TRBV5-1,.,TRBD2,TRBJ2-2,CAVMETAGSGELFF,TGCGCCGTCATGGAGACAGCGGGATCCGGGGAGCTGTTTTTT
14,TRBV30,.,TRBD1,TRBJ2-7,CAWTSGTASYEQYF,TGTGCCTGGACTTCCGGGACAGCCTCCTACGAGCAGTACTTC
17,TRBV6-1,.,TRBD1,TRBJ1-5,CASSVNTGAGRNQPQHF,TGTGCCAGCAGTGTAAATACAGGGGCCGGGCGCAATCAGCCCCAGCATTTT
17,TRBV19,.,.,TRBJ2-3,CASSISGPGTATDTQYF,TGTGCCAGTAGTATTAGCGGACCCGGGACAGCCACAGATACGCAGTATTTT
13,TRBV5-1,.,TRBD1,TRBJ1-1,CASSRQGDTEAFF,TGCGCCAGCAGCCGGCAGGGGGACACTGAAGCTTTCTTT
15,TRBV7-2,.,.,TRBJ2-1,CASSLYSGSYNEQFF,TGTGCCAGCAGCTTGTACAGCGGGTCCTACAATGAGCAGTTCTTC
15,TRBV23-1,.,.,TRBJ2-5,CASSQSHQAGETQYF,TGCGCCAGCAGTCAAAGTCATCAGGCCGGAGAGACCCAGTACTTC
13,TRBV29-1,few,.,TRBJ2-3,CSVAASGTDTQYF,TGCAGCGTTGCGGCTAGCGGCACAGATACGCAGTATTTT
14,TRBV27,.,.,TRBJ1-5,CASSFGGVGQPQHF,TGTGCCAGCAGTTTTGGGGGGGTAGGTCAGCCCCAGCATTTT
13,TRBV29-1,once,TRBD1,TRBJ2-7,CSVRQGFSYEQYF,TGCAGCGTTCGACAGGGATTTTCCTACGAGCAGTACTTC
16,TRBV4-2,.,.,TRBJ1-6,CASSQDGSSYNSPLHF,TGTGCCAGCAGCCAAGATGGGAGCTCCTATAATTCACCCCTCCACTTT
19,TRBV14,few,.,TRBJ2-7,CASSQERGRRTDSGYEQYF,TGTGCCAGCAGCCAAGAAAGAGGCCGTAGGACAGATAGTGGATACGAGCAGTACTTC
17,TRBV2,once,TRBD1,TRBJ1-2,CASSERDRVLPWSGYTF,TGTGCCAGCAGCGAGCGGGACAGGGTACTCCCCTGGTCTGGCTACACCTTC
15,TRBV3-1/TRBV3-2,few,TRBD2,TRBJ2-7,CASSQALAGTYEQYF,TGTGCCAGCAGCCAAGCTCTAGCGGGGACCTACGAGCAGTACTTC
18,TRBV5-4,.,TRBD2,TRBJ2-1,CASSLGTSGSRSYNEQFF,TGTGCCAGCAGCTTGGGGACTAGCGGGAGTAGGTCCTACAATGAGCAGTTCTTC
13,TRBV27,.,TRBD2,TRBJ2-1,CASSSLGGFEQFF,TGTGCCAGCAGTTCACTCGGGGGGTTTGAGCAGTTCTTC
16,TRBV4-2,.,.,TRBJ2-2,CASSQAAGFNTGELFF,TGTGCCAGCAGCCAAGCCGCCGGGTTTAACACCGGGGAGCTGTTTTTT
13,TRBV29-1,once,.,TRBJ2-5,CSASQVLRETQYF,TGCAGCGCCTCCCAGGTTCTTCGGGAGACCCAGTACTTC
13,TRBV12-3/TRBV12-4,.,.,TRBJ2-3,CASSSAITDTQYF,TGTGCCAGCAGTTCTGCTATCACAGATACGCAGTATTTT
12,TRBV7-9,.,.,TRBJ2-1,CAGNQAYNEQFF,TGTGCCGGCAACCAGGCCTACAATGAGCAGTTCTTC
14,TRBV19,.,.,TRBJ2-3,CASRGRRGTDTQYF,TGTGCCAGTAGGGGGCGGAGAGGCACAGATACGCAGTATTTT
16,TRBV14,.,.,TRBJ2-3,CASSQLVGAGTDTQYF,TGTGCCAGCAGCCAGCTTGTGGGGGCAGGCACAGATACGCAGTATTTT
16,TRBV30,.,TRBD1,TRBJ1-3,CAWSVSWTGGGNTIYF,TGTGCCTGGAGTGTCTCGTGGACAGGGGGAGGAAACACCATATATTTT
14,TRBV7-9,.,.,TRBJ1-1,CASSEQIWRLEAFF,TGTGCCAGCAGCGAACAGATTTGGAGGCTAGAAGCTTTCTTT
16,TRBV9,.,.,TRBJ1-2,CASSVEALGGDYGYTF,TGTGCCAGCAGCGTCGAAGCCTTAGGGGGGGACTATGGCTACACCTTC
13,TRBV5-6,.,TRBD1,TRBJ1-2,CASSFSGGYGYTF,TGTGCCAGCAGCTTTTCAGGGGGCTATGGCTACACCTTC
13,TRBV6-2/TRBV6-3,.,.,TRBJ2-7,CASSYLETYEQYF,TGTGCCAGCAGTTATCTAGAAACCTACGAGCAGTACTTC
15,TRBV19,once,TRBD1,TRBJ2-3,CASSIDSGGSGAQYF,TGTGCCAGTAGTATAGATTCAGGGGGCAGCGGTGCGCAGTATTTT
16,TRBV10-3,.,TRBD2,TRBJ2-2,CATRGLAELNTGELFF,TGTGCCACCCGGGGACTAGCGGAGCTAAACACCGGGGAGCTGTTTTTT
13,TRBV19,.,.,TRBJ1-4,CASALGRGVKLFF,TGTGCCAGCGCGTTGGGGCGCGGCGTAAAACTGTTTTTT
16,TRBV13,.,.,TRBJ1-3,CASSPRENFSGNTIYF,TGTGCCAGCAGCCCCCGTGAAAACTTCTCTGGAAACACCATATATTTT
16,TRBV10-2,.,TRBD2,TRBJ2-2,CASSGVAGADTGELFF,TGCGCCAGCAGTGGAGTAGCGGGAGCGGACACCGGGGAGCTGTTTTTT
15,TRBV15,.,TRBD2,TRBJ2-3,CATSRRTSGTDTQYF,TGTGCCACCAGCAGGCGGACTAGCGGCACAGATACGCAGTATTTT
16,TRBV9,.,TRBD2,TRBJ2-7,CASSRFSSGRAGEQYF,TGTGCCAGCAGCCGCTTTAGTAGCGGGAGGGCCGGTGAGCAGTACTTC
15,TRBV27,.,TRBD2,TRBJ2-2,CASSLYSGGTGELFF,TGTGCCAGCAGTTTGTACTCGGGAGGGACCGGGGAGCTGTTTTTT
17,TRBV7-2,.,TRBD2,TRBJ2-7,CASSPIGTSGPSYEQYF,TGTGCCAGCAGCCCTATCGGGACTAGCGGGCCCAGCTACGAGCAGTACTTC
16,TRBV9,.,TRBD2,TRBJ2-7,CASSVSGTSGIYEQYF,TGTGCCAGCAGCGTATCGGGGACTAGCGGGATTTACGAGCAGTACTTC
13,TRBV5-1,few,.,TRBJ1-1,CASSSQQGRGAFF,TGCGCCAGCAGCTCGCAACAGGGTCGAGGAGCTTTCTTT
17,TRBV24-1,.,.,TRBJ2-2,CATSDSRTNGRTGELFF,TGTGCCACCAGTGATAGCAGGACTAACGGTCGGACCGGGGAGCTGTTTTTT
15,TRBV3-1/TRBV3-2,.,.,TRBJ2-7,CASSQGVTGAYEQYF,TGTGCCAGCAGCCAAGGGGTTACCGGGGCCTACGAGCAGTACTTC
17,TRBV9,.,TRBD2,TRBJ2-4,CASSHEGLAGLRDIQYF,TGTGCCAGCAGCCATGAGGGACTAGCGGGACTTAGGGACATTCAGTACTTC
16,TRBV7-2,.,.,TRBJ2-3,CASSLGSAGPTDTQYF,TGTGCCAGCAGCTTAGGATCGGCAGGCCCCACAGATACGCAGTATTTT
12,TRBV2,.,.,TRBJ1-1,CASSKGQPEAFF,TGTGCCAGCAGTAAAGGACAGCCTGAAGCTTTCTTT
14,TRBV19,few,.,TRBJ2-7,CASSIGGTSYEQYF,TGTGCCAGTAGTATTGGTGGGACATCCTACGAGCAGTACTTC
16,TRBV9,many,TRBD2,TRBJ2-3,CASSGRLAESTDTQYF,TGTGCCAGCAGCGGCCGACTAGCGGAAAGCACAGATACGCAGTATTTT
13,TRBV10-3,.,.,TRBJ1-2,CAIRSDGIYGYTF,TGTGCCATCCGATCAGATGGTATTTATGGCTACACCTTC
12,TRBV24-1,.,.,TRBJ2-1,CATSDRADEQFF,TGTGCCACCAGTGACAGGGCAGATGAGCAGTTCTTC
14,TRBV10-3,few,.,TRBJ1-3,CAISDSDYMNTIYF,TGTGCCATCAGTGACTCAGATTATATGAACACCATATATTTT